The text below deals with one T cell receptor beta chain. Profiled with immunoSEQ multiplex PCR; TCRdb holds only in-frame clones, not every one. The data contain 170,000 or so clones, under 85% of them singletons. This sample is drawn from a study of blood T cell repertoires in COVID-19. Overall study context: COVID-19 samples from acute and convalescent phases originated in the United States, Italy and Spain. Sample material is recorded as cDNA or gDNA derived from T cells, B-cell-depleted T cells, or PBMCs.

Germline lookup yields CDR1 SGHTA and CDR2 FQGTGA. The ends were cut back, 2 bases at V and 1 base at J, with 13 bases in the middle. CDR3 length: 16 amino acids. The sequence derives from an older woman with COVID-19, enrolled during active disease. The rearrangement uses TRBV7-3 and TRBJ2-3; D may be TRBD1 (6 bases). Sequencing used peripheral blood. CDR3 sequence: CASSLGQHRGTDTQYF. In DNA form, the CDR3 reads TGTGCCAGCAGCTTAGGTCAACACAGGGGCACAGATACGCAGTATTTT.